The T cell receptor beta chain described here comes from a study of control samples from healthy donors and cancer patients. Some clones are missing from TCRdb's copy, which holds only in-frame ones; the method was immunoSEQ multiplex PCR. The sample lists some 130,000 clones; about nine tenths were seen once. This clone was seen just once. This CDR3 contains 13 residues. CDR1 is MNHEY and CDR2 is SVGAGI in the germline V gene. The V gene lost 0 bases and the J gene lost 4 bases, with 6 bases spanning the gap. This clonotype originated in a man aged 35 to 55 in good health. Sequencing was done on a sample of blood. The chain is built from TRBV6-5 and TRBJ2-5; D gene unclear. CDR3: CASSYSLGETQYF. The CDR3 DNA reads TGTGCCAGCAGTTACTCTTTAGGAGAGACCCAGTACTTC.